Many counts were recorded for the clone carrying this T cell receptor (beta chain). What it binds is unknown. The sample originates from a study of T cells in Graves' hyperthyroidism and ophthalmopathy. The CDR3 contains 16 residues. J was trimmed by 4 bases and V by 5 bases; bases with no gene match: 10. In germline, CDR1 is SGHTA, CDR2 FQGNSA. Amplification yielded TCR beta CDR3 regions, with RNA transcripts as the source. The primer set for the first-round RT-PCR of the TCR CDR3 was HTBI. TCRdb reprocessed the multiplex PCR reads via MiXCR and lists one record per CDR3 protein. In the table there are approximately 220,000 distinct CDR3 sequences, around 17% of which are singletons. Findings and limits, study-wide: Ophthalmopathy could be told apart from stable hyperthyroidism with a 13 V-J model.

Criteria for exclusion of patients were uncontrolled infection, other autoimmune disease, pregnancy or lactation. V and J are TRBV7-2 and TRBJ2-1; 8 bases map to TRBD1. The clonotype originates from a man aged 40-49 years with Graves' hyperthyroidism. The material sequenced was blood. The CDR3 sequence is CASSLPGQGRYNEQFF. The CDR3 nucleotides are TGTGCCAGCAGCCTGCCAGGACAGGGTAGATACAATGAGCAGTTCTTC. Looking up the rest from reference TRBV7-2 and TRBJ2-1 gives the full variable domain: GAGVSQSPSNKVTEKGKDVELRCDPISGHTALYWYRQSLGQGLEFLIYFQGNSAPDKSGLPSDRFSAERTGGSVSTLTIQRTQQEDSAVYLCASSLPGQGRYNEQFFGPGTRLTVL.